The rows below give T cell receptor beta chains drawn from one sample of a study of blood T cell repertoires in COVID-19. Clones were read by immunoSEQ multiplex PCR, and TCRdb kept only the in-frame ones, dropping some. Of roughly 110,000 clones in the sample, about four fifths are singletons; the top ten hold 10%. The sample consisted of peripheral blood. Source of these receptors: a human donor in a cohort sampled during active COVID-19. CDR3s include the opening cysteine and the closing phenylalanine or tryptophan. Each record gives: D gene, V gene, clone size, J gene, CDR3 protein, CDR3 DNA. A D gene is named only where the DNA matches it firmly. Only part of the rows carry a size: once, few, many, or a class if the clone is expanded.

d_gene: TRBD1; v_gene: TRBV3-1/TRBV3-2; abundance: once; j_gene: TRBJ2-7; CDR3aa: CASSQGQTNYEQYF; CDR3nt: TGTGCCAGCAGCCAGGGACAGACGAACTACGAGCAGTACTTC
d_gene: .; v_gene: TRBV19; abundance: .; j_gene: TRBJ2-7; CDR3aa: CASSIMSNSYEQYF; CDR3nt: TGTGCCAGTAGTATAATGAGCAATTCCTACGAGCAGTACTTC
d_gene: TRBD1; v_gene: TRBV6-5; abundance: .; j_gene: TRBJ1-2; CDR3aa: CASGNRGLNTGYTF; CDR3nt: TGTGCCAGCGGAAACAGGGGGCTGAACACGGGCTACACCTTC
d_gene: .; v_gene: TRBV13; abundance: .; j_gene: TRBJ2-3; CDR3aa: CASRGVPNADTQYF; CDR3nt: TGTGCCAGCCGCGGGGTTCCTAACGCGGATACGCAGTATTTT
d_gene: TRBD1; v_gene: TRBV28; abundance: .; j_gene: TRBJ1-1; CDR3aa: CASSANRGLNTEAFF; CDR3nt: TGTGCCAGCAGTGCCAACAGGGGGCTTAACACTGAAGCTTTCTTT
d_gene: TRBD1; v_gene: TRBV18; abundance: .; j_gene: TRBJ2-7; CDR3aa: CASSPPDRVAPYEQYF; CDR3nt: TGTGCCAGCTCACCACCAGACAGGGTAGCCCCCTACGAGCAGTACTTC
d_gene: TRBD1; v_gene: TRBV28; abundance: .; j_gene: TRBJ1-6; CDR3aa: CASSAYRGSGSPLHF; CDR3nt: TGTGCCAGCAGTGCGTACAGGGGATCGGGTTCACCCCTCCACTTT
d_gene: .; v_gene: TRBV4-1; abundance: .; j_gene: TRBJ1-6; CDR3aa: CASSQTDRGQLGNSPLHF; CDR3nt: TGCGCCAGCAGCCAGACCGACCGAGGACAGCTGGGTAATTCACCCCTCCACTTT
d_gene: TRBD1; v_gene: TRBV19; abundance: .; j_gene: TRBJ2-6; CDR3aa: CASRDRSTGANVLTF; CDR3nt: TGTGCCAGCCGGGACAGGAGCACTGGGGCCAACGTCCTGACTTTC
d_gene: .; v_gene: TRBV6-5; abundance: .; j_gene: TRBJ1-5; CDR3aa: CASSSGQTSNQPQHF; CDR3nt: TGTGCCAGCAGTTCCGGACAGACTAGCAATCAGCCCCAGCATTTT
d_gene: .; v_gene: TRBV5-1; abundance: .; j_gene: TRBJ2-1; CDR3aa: CASSPGSSYNEQFF; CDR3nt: TGCGCCAGCAGTCCGGGGAGCTCCTACAATGAGCAGTTCTTC
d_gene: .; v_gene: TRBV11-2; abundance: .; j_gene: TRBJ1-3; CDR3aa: CASSLGPGVSSGNTIYF; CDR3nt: TGTGCCAGCAGCTTAGGTCCAGGGGTCAGCTCTGGAAACACCATATATTTT
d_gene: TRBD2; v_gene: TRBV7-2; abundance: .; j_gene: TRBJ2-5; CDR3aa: CASSRRLAGRETQYF; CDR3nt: TGTGCCAGCAGCAGGCGGCTAGCGGGGAGAGAGACCCAGTACTTC
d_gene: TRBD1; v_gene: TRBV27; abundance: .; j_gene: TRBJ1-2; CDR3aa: CASRRPGQTNYGYTF; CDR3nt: TGTGCCAGCAGACGACCGGGACAGACTAACTATGGCTACACCTTC
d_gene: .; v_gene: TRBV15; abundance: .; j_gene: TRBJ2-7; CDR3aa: CATSRDYRQGPYEQYF; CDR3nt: TGTGCCACCAGCAGAGATTACCGGCAGGGCCCCTACGAGCAGTACTTC
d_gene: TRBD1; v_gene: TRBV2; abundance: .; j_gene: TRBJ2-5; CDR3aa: CASSAQGAEKETQYF; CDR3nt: TGTGCCAGCAGCGCACAGGGGGCGGAGAAAGAGACCCAGTACTTC
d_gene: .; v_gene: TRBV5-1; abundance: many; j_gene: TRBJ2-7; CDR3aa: CASSLEGGGYEQYF; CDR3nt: TGCGCCAGCAGCTTGGAGGGTGGAGGCTACGAGCAGTACTTC
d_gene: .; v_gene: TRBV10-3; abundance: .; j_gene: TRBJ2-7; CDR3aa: CAISEGGGGAYEQYF; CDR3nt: TGTGCCATCAGTGAGGGCGGGGGCGGCGCCTACGAGCAGTACTTC
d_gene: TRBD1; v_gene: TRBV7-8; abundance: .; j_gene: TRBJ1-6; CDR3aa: CASTSTGTGGNSPLHF; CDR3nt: TGTGCCAGCACCTCTACCGGGACAGGGGGAAATTCACCCCTCCACTTT
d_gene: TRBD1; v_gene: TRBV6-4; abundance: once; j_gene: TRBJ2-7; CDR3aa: CASNYTGGPYEQYF; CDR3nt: TGTGCCAGCAACTATACAGGGGGCCCCTACGAGCAGTACTTC
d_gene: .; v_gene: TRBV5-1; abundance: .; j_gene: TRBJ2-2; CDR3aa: CASSLASSVFTGELFF; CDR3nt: TGCGCCAGCAGCTTGGCTTCTAGCGTCTTCACCGGGGAGCTGTTTTTT
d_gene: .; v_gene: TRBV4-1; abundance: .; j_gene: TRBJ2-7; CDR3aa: CASSQDQRSYEQYF; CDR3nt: TGCGCCAGCAGCCAAGATCAGCGGTCCTACGAGCAGTACTTC
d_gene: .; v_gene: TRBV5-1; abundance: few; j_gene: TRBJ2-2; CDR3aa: CASSLAPRATGELFF; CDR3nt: TGCGCCAGCAGCTTGGCCCCGCGGGCGACCGGGGAGCTGTTTTTT
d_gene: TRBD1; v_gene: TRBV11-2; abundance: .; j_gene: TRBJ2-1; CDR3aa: CASKNLQGPSGNEQFF; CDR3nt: TGTGCCAGCAAGAACTTACAGGGGCCGTCCGGGAATGAGCAGTTCTTC
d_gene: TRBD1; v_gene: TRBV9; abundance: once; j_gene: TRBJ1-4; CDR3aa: CASSGPGQGANEKLFF; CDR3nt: TGTGCCAGCAGCGGCCCGGGACAGGGGGCGAATGAAAAACTGTTTTTT
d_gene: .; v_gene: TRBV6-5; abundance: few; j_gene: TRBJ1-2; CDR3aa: CASSYSTRAHYGYTF; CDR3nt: TGTGCCAGCAGTTACTCCACGCGGGCTCACTATGGCTACACCTTC
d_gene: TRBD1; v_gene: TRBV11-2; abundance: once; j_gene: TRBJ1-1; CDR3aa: CASSLGQGAYTEAFF; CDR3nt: TGTGCCAGCAGCCTGGGACAGGGGGCTTACACTGAAGCTTTCTTT
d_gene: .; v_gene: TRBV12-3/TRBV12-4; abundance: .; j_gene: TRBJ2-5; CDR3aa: CASSLRETQYF; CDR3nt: TGTGCCAGCAGTTTGAGAGAGACCCAGTACTTC
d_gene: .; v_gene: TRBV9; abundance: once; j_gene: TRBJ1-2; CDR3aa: CASSVSRSRTNNGYTF; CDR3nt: TGTGCCAGCAGCGTGAGTCGGAGTCGCACAAATAATGGCTACACCTTC